This TCR beta chain was captured in a study of radiotherapy plus CTLA-4 blockade in lung cancer. Study-wide context: Among all patients, more than 15% showed objective responses, while roughly 28% had disease control.

With 0 bases removed from V and 9 bases from J, the gap between germline ends came to 10 bases. Germline CDR1 is SGHRS and CDR2 is YFSETQ. CDR3 length equals 14 residues. Here immunoSEQ multiplex PCR was the method, and the copy in TCRdb shows in-frame clones only, minus some. The sample yields approximately 80,000 clones, approximately 80% seen once. The sequencing here drew on peripheral blood, taken from a patient treated with radiotherapy plus ipilimumab. The V gene is TRBV5-1, the J gene TRBJ1-6; no definite D call. The sequence came from a human donor with non-small cell lung cancer who had stable disease on radiotherapy plus ipilimumab. The CDR3 sequence is CASSLAQTFSPLHF. In DNA, the CDR3 is TGCGCCAGCAGCTTGGCCCAGACTTTTTCACCCCTCCACTTT. Full variable domain (outside the CDR3, taken from reference TRBV5-1 and TRBJ1-6): KAGVTQTPRYLIKTRGQQVTLSCSPISGHRSVSWYQQTPGQGLQFLFEYFSETQRNKGNFPGRFSGRQFSNSRSEMNVSTLELGDSALYLCASSLAQTFSPLHFGNGTRLTVT.